This T cell receptor (beta chain) is drawn from a study of identical twins. Overall study findings and caveats: Reduced insertions were recorded for abundant cord blood beta clonotypes, with no such pattern in memory repertoires. Invariant MAIT and iNKT cells could partly confound zero-insertion analyses. Conclusions were based on cross-sectional statistical analysis, without following the same donors.

MiXCR, applied by TCRdb to the 5' RACE reads, yields one record per CDR3 protein. In the table there are about 1.7 million distinct CDR3 sequences, around 29% of which are singletons. Germline CDR1 LGHNA, CDR2 YNFKEQ. J lost 6 bases, V lost 1 base, and 12 bases had no gene match. This CDR3 comprises 18 residues. Everyone who donated was a healthy Caucasian. As regards this clonotype: Its target is unknown.

V and J are TRBV4-2 and TRBJ2-1, with TRBD2 matching 10 bases. The sample comprised cord blood. The TCR comes from a newborn girl in good health. CDR3 sequence reads: CASSQGKAGGSHPNEQFF. The CDR3 bases are TGTGCCAGCAGCCAAGGAAAAGCGGGAGGGTCCCATCCCAATGAGCAGTTCTTC.